Listed below are T cell receptor beta chains from one sample, sequenced in a study of blood T cell repertoires in COVID-19. Clones were read by immunoSEQ multiplex PCR, and TCRdb kept only the in-frame ones, dropping some. The sample has around 70,000 clones, approximately 91% seen once; the top ten hold around 2.6%. What was sequenced was peripheral blood. The source of these receptors is a man in his fifties or sixties with COVID-19, enrolled during active disease. CDR3s include the opening cysteine and the closing phenylalanine or tryptophan. The D gene is left open where the match is weak. Not all rows give a size; the values are once, few, many and, for expanded clones, a class.

len	v_gene	abundance	j_gene	d_gene	CDR3nt	CDR3aa
13	TRBV29-1	.	TRBJ2-3	TRBD1	TGCAGCGGGGGACAGGGGGTCACAGATACGCAGTATTTT	CSGGQGVTDTQYF
18	TRBV7-6	.	TRBJ1-2	TRBD1	TGTGCCAGCAGCTTAGCGCCCTACGACAGGGGGATAAACTATGGCTACACCTTC	CASSLAPYDRGINYGYTF
15	TRBV4-2	.	TRBJ2-1	TRBD2	TGTGCCAGCAGCCAATATCCTAGCGGAGACAATGAGCAGTTCTTC	CASSQYPSGDNEQFF
12	TRBV30	.	TRBJ1-2	.	TGTGCCTGGAGTAGGTACGGGATTGCCAGCACCTTC	CAWSRYGIASTF
14	TRBV5-1	.	TRBJ2-1	TRBD1	TGCGCCAGCAGCCCGGGACAGGGGGTCGATGAGCAGTTCTTC	CASSPGQGVDEQFF
11	TRBV19	.	TRBJ1-2	TRBD1	TGTGCCAGTGGACAGGGTGGCGGCTACACCTTC	CASGQGGGYTF
18	TRBV2	.	TRBJ1-5	.	TGTGCCAGCAGTCTGGGACGGGGTAATGGTTTGACTAGTCAGCCCCAGCATTTT	CASSLGRGNGLTSQPQHF
15	TRBV9	.	TRBJ2-2	TRBD2	TGTGCCAGCAGCCCCTCGGGGCGGGAGGGCGGGGAGCTGTTTTTT	CASSPSGREGGELFF
13	TRBV25-1	.	TRBJ2-1	.	TGTGCCAGCAGTGAGCGGGGATGGGATGAGCAGTTCTTC	CASSERGWDEQFF
13	TRBV19	few	TRBJ2-1	.	TGTGCCAGTAAGAGTTTACAGGGCAGTACTCAGTTCTTC	CASKSLQGSTQFF
15	TRBV5-1	.	TRBJ2-7	TRBD1	TGCGCCAGCAGCTTGCGGACAGGGGTAGGGAACGAGCAGTACTTC	CASSLRTGVGNEQYF
15	TRBV28	.	TRBJ2-1	.	TGTGCCAGCAGTTTATTCGGGAGCTCCTACAATGAGCAGTTCTTC	CASSLFGSSYNEQFF
12	TRBV5-1	.	TRBJ2-7	.	TGCGCCAGCAGACTAGTAGTCTACGAGCAGTACTTC	CASRLVVYEQYF
18	TRBV21-1	.	TRBJ2-3	.	TGTGCCAGCAGCAAAGCCCGGCCCAGCGGGAGAGCCCCAGATACGCAGTATTTT	CASSKARPSGRAPDTQYF
13	TRBV6-5	once	TRBJ1-5	.	TGTGCCAGCACCCAGACAGAAAATCAGCCCCAGCATTTT	CASTQTENQPQHF
15	TRBV18	.	TRBJ1-1	.	TGTGCCAGCTCACCCTATAGCCAGGGGAACACTGAAGCTTTCTTT	CASSPYSQGNTEAFF
12	TRBV12-3/TRBV12-4	.	TRBJ2-7	.	TGTGCCAGCAGTTTGGAGGGCTACGAGCAGTACTTC	CASSLEGYEQYF
16	TRBV27	.	TRBJ2-2	TRBD2	TGTGCCAGCAGGGGACTAGCGGGAGCGAACACCGGGGAGCTGTTTTTT	CASRGLAGANTGELFF
17	TRBV5-1	.	TRBJ2-3	.	TGCGCCAGCCGCCCATGGGGGCGCGAGACTAGCACAGATACGCAGTATTTT	CASRPWGRETSTDTQYF
15	TRBV7-3	.	TRBJ1-2	.	TGTGCCAGCAGTCCCGACAGCTCTTCCCTTATTGGCTACACCTTC	CASSPDSSSLIGYTF
12	TRBV10-2	.	TRBJ2-1	.	TGCGCCAGCAGTGTAAGCGACAATGAGCAGTTCTTC	CASSVSDNEQFF
11	TRBV6-5	.	TRBJ1-2	.	TGTGCCAGCGCGGCTAACTATGGCTACACCTTC	CASAANYGYTF
15	TRBV3-1/TRBV3-2	.	TRBJ2-2	.	TGTGCCAGCAGCCAAGCCGGAGGCAACACCGGGGAGCTGTTTTTT	CASSQAGGNTGELFF
15	TRBV19	.	TRBJ2-3	TRBD1	TGTGCCAGTAGTATAGAAAACAGGGGCCCAGATACGCAGTATTTT	CASSIENRGPDTQYF
13	TRBV5-1	.	TRBJ2-7	.	TGCGCCAGCAGCTTGTATAGCGTGGACGAGCAGTACTTC	CASSLYSVDEQYF